A single sample is the source of the 25 T cell receptor beta chains below, sequenced in a study of naive and memory T cell subsets. The SP2 primer and nested alpha and beta constant region primers amplified ligated cDNA in four rounds. TCRdb re-derived calls from the UMI-ligation and nested PCR reads in MiXCR, one entry per CDR3 protein. The repertoire includes about 26,000 distinct CDR3 sequences, 4% to 6.5% of them detected once, and roughly 6.8% sits in the top ten. An oligonucleotide containing a UMI was ligated to the 3' end of TCR cDNA. The source material was blood. The receptor source for this set is an adult in good health.

For this clonotype: A single base separates this from a much larger clone, so it may be a read error. The chain carries TRBV6-5 and TRBJ1-1; tentative D call: TRBD1 (5 bases). The germline V gene has CDR1 MNHEY and CDR2 SVGAGI. The CDR3 has 15 residues. The CDR3, as DNA: TGTGCCAGCAGTTGGACACCTGGGATGAACACTGAAGTTTTCTTT. This codes for CASSWTPGMNTEVFF.

This clonotype has at least ten counts. The chain is built from TRBV29-1 and TRBJ2-4; tentative D call: TRBD2 (5 bases). From germline, CDR1 is SQVTM and CDR2 ANQGSEA. The V end lost 4 bases, the J end lost 0 bases, and 7 bases lay between the germline ends. CDR3 length: 13 amino acids. This CDR3 reads CSVAEGAKNIQYF. The CDR3 region has the DNA TGCAGCGTTGCCGAGGGAGCCAAAAACATTCAGTACTTC.

This clonotype was counted at least ten times. The gene calls are TRBV6-1 and TRBJ2-1; tentatively, D is TRBD1 or TRBD2 (5 bases each). CDR3 length equals 14 residues. V lost 2 bases, J lost 5 bases, and 10 bases lay in between. The germline gives CDR1 MNHNS, CDR2 SASEGT. The CDR3: CASSEIGENNEQFF. The CDR3 DNA is TGTGCCAGCAGTGAAATAGGGGAGAACAATGAGCAGTTCTTC.

This clonotype was seen at least ten times. V and J are TRBV20-1 and TRBJ2-3; D unresolved. The CDR3 runs 12 residues. Germline lookup yields CDR1 DFQATT and CDR2 SNEGSKA (reference sequence). V lost 5 bases to trimming and J lost 3 bases, with 9 bases between them. The DNA of the CDR3 is TGCAGTGCTCGACCCTCAACAGATACGCAGTATTTT. Residues: CSARPSTDTQYF.

As regards this clonotype: Just one base apart from a much larger clone, this may be a read error. V and J are TRBV9 and TRBJ1-1; the D gene is possibly TRBD1 (6 bases). Trimming removed 3 bases at V and 8 bases at J, with 11 bases between. The CDR3 spans 12 residues. Germline values: CDR1 SGDLS, CDR2 YYNGEE. Here the CDR3 reads CASSGSGQEAFF. The CDR3 DNA reads as TGTGCCAGCAGCGGAAGCGGACAGGAAGCTTTCTTT. Full variable domain (missing parts from reference TRBV9 and TRBJ1-1): DSGVTQTPKHLITATGQRVTLRCSPRSGDLSVYWYQQSLDQGLQFLIQYYNGEERAKGNILERFSAQQFPDLHSELNLSSLELGDSALYFCASSGSGQEAFFGQGTRLTVV.

Points on this clonotype: A much bigger clone sits one base away, suggesting this may be a read error. The chain uses TRBV9 and TRBJ1-6; D is uncertain. The length of the CDR3 is 14 residues. V lost 4 bases to trimming and J lost 7 bases, with 12 bases between them. Germline loops: CDR1 SGDLS, CDR2 YYNGEE. CDR3 sequence reads: CASSQKQRNSPLHF. In DNA form, the CDR3 reads TGTGCCAGCAGCCAAAAACAGAGAAATTCACCCCTCCACTTT.

This clonotype was seen ten or more times. A junction end diverges from the germline sequence, so it may reflect a read error. V is TRBV28 and J is TRBJ2-7; TRBD1 matches at 10 bases. This CDR3 is 14 amino acids long. Germline V gene lookup returns CDR1 MDHEN and CDR2 SYDVKM. The CDR3 spells CASSWTGGSYEQYF. CDR3 DNA: TGTGCCAGTAGTTGGACAGGGGGCTCCTACGAGCAGTACTTC. Drawing the rest from reference TRBV28 and TRBJ2-7, the complete variable domain is DVKVTQSSRYLVKRTGEKVFLECVQDMDHENMFWYRQDPGLGLRLIYFSYDVKMKEKGDIPEGYSVSREKKERFSLILESASTNQTSMYLCASSWTGGSYEQYFGPGTRLTVT.

About this clonotype itself: This may be a read error, as it is one base from a much larger clone. This chain connects TRBV5-6 to TRBJ2-1; 7 nucleotides line up with TRBD1. From germline, CDR1 is SGHDT and CDR2 YYEEEE. This CDR3 region has 13 residues. The CDR3 here is CVSSWDRYNEQFF. The CDR3, as DNA: TGTGTCAGCAGCTGGGACAGATACAATGAGCAGTTCTTC.

This clonotype was observed a handful of times. The rearrangement joins TRBV2 to TRBJ1-5; unclear D gene. The CDR3 covers 14 residues. Germline V lookup: CDR1 SNHLY, CDR2 FYNNEI. Between the trimmed V and J ends, which lost 6 bases and 3 bases, there was a span of 12 bases. The CDR3 DNA sequence: TGTGCCAGCAGGAGGGCACGGAACAATCAGCCCCAGCATTTT. This sequence encodes CASRRARNNQPQHF.

This clonotype was seen repeatedly, ten times or more. This chain connects TRBV7-9 to TRBJ2-1; D is unclear. Looked up from germline, CDR1 is SEHNR and CDR2 is FQNEAQ (reference sequence). With 2 bases removed from V and 8 bases from J, the gap between germline ends came to 10 bases. CDR3 size: 13 residues. The CDR3 DNA reads TGTGCCAGCAGCTTAACCGAGTCCCATGAGCAGTTCTTC. This encodes CASSLTESHEQFF.

This clonotype was observed at least ten times. This chain connects TRBV27 to TRBJ2-3; maybe TRBD2 (5 bases). Trimming left V 4 bases short and J 2 bases short, with 16 bases between. Germline V gives CDR1 MNHEY, CDR2 SMNVEV (reference sequence). The length of the CDR3 is 16 residues. CDR3 sequence reads: CASSSLSRGYTDTQYF. The CDR3 nucleotides are TGTGCCAGCAGTTCCCTTAGCCGGGGTTACACAGATACGCAGTATTTT.

This clonotype was detected many times. The V call is TRBV5-1, the J call TRBJ1-2; possible D gene TRBD1, 5 bases. V lost 2 bases and J 4 bases, leaving 9 bases between the germline ends. Per the germline V gene, CDR1 is SGHRS and CDR2 is YFSETQ. This CDR3 has 13 residues. The DNA for the CDR3 is TGCGCCAGCAGCTTTTCTGGGGCCTATGGCTACACCTTC. Translation: CASSFSGAYGYTF.

This clonotype was counted many times. V is TRBV4-3 and J is TRBJ1-4; 10 bases are shared with TRBD1. This CDR3 has 16 amino acids. The ends lost 1 base at V and 8 bases at J; junction bases unmatched: 7. Germline V lookup: CDR1 LGHNA, CDR2 YSLEER. DNA for the CDR3: TGCGCCAGCAGCCAAGGAGACAGGGGGCAAGGCGAAAAACTGTTTTTT. It yields the protein CASSQGDRGQGEKLFF.

This clonotype was seen at least ten times. The chain combines TRBV5-1 with TRBJ2-7, with no clear D. V gave up 4 bases and J gave up 2 bases, with 16 bases separating them. CDR1 SGHRS and CDR2 YFSETQ come from the germline V gene. The CDR3 spans 15 residues. CDR3 in amino acids: CASSPVPIRTYEQYF. The CDR3 nucleotides read TGCGCCAGCAGCCCCGTTCCGATTAGGACCTACGAGCAGTACTTC.

This clonotype occurred many times. This chain links TRBV5-5 with TRBJ2-7; D gene uncertain. The CDR3 is 12 amino acids. Germline assignment: CDR1 SGHKS and CDR2 YYEKEE (reference sequence). Trimming took off 6 bases at V and 5 bases at J, with 12 bases between the two ends. DNA for the CDR3: TGTGCCAGCACCCGTGTCGGAGACGAGCAGTACTTC. Its protein product is CASTRVGDEQYF.

This clonotype was seen at least ten times. The chain joins TRBV7-9 to TRBJ1-6, with unresolved D. The CDR3 extends over 13 amino acids. The germline gives CDR1 SEHNR, CDR2 FQNEAQ (reference sequence). V dropped 2 bases and J dropped 8 bases, with 7 bases sitting between them. The CDR3 nucleotides read TGTGCCAGCAGCTTACCCAATGATTCACCCCTCCACTTT. It yields the protein CASSLPNDSPLHF. The variable domain in full, completed from reference TRBV7-9 and TRBJ1-6, reads DTGVSQNPRHKITKRGQNVTFRCDPISEHNRLYWYRQTLGQGPEFLTYFQNEAQLEKSRLLSDRFSAERPKGSFSTLEIQRTEQGDSAMYLCASSLPNDSPLHFGNGTRLTVT.

The rearrangement uses TRBV6-2 or TRBV6-3 and TRBJ2-3, with a weak D call TRBD2 (6 bases). V was shortened by 5 bases and J by 2 bases, with 11 bases between the two germline ends. There are 14 residues in the CDR3. Germline values: CDR1 MNHEY, CDR2 SVGEGT. The CDR3 here is CASSPSAHTDTQYF. The CDR3 DNA sequence: TGTGCCAGCAGTCCTAGCGCCCACACAGATACGCAGTATTTT.

This clonotype was detected ten times or more. This chain connects TRBV7-8 to TRBJ1-1; D possibly corresponds to TRBD1 (6 bases). Germline assignment: CDR1 SGHVS and CDR2 FQNEAQ. The CDR3 sequence is 13 residues long. V was clipped by 1 base and J by 4 bases, with 7 bases between them. The CDR3 loop reads CASSLDRATEAFF. In DNA form, the CDR3 reads TGTGCCAGCAGCTTAGACAGGGCCACTGAAGCTTTCTTT.

J is TRBJ2-1 and V is TRBV10-3; a possible D gene is TRBD2 (5 bases). The CDR3 loop spans 16 amino acids. Trimming stripped 3 bases from V and 0 bases from J, with 12 bases between. Germline CDR1 ENHRY, CDR2 SYGVKD. The CDR3 protein is CAISEQRMGSYNEQFF. The CDR3 DNA reads as TGTGCCATCAGTGAACAGCGGATGGGCTCCTACAATGAGCAGTTCTTC.

The chain's CDR3 is CASSRTTSGSVDEQFF. DNA for the CDR3: TGTGCCAGCAGCCGTACTACTAGCGGGAGCGTCGATGAGCAGTTCTTC. This chain uses TRBV7-9 with TRBJ2-1; 11 bases match TRBD2. CDR3 length: 16 amino acids. Germline CDR1 SEHNR, CDR2 FQNEAQ (reference sequence). J gave up 8 bases and V 5 bases, and 11 bases lay outside the gene matches. Full variable domain (remainder filled in from reference TRBV7-9 and TRBJ2-1): DTGVSQNPRHKITKRGQNVTFRCDPISEHNRLYWYRQTLGQGPEFLTYFQNEAQLEKSRLLSDRFSAERPKGSFSTLEIQRTEQGDSAMYLCASSRTTSGSVDEQFFGPGTRLTVL.

This clonotype was observed at least ten times. The V gene is TRBV18, the J gene TRBJ2-7; 11 bases map to TRBD2. The CDR3 is made up of 14 amino acids. Per the germline V gene, CDR1 is KGHSH and CDR2 is LQKENI. Trimming removed 6 bases from V and 5 bases from J; junction bases left unmatched: 6. CDR3 coding DNA: TGTGCCAGCTCCCTGACTAGCGGGAAGGACGAGCAGTACTTC. This sequence encodes CASSLTSGKDEQYF.

The chain uses TRBV9 and TRBJ2-7; D is ambiguous. There are 15 residues in the CDR3. Germline-derived CDR1 and CDR2 are SGDLS and YYNGEE. Trimming took 0 bases from V and 2 from J, leaving 12 bases between them. The CDR3 region is CASSVGERTTYEQYF. In DNA form, the CDR3 reads TGTGCCAGCAGCGTAGGAGAGAGAACGACCTACGAGCAGTACTTC.

Many counts were recorded for this clonotype. The chain combines TRBV18 with TRBJ2-1; 11 nucleotides line up with TRBD2. The CDR3 is 17 residues long. Germline V CDR1 and CDR2: KGHSH, LQKENI. With V trimmed by 5 bases and J by 2 bases, 8 bases remained unmatched. The CDR3 protein is CASSSYGTSGTYNEQFF. For the CDR3, the DNA is TGTGCCAGCTCATCCTACGGGACTAGCGGTACCTACAATGAGCAGTTCTTC.

This clonotype was recorded many times. This chain connects TRBV28 to TRBJ1-1; TRBD1 is a possible D gene (6 bases). This CDR3 is 13 amino acids long. The V end lost 6 bases, the J end lost 1 base, and 9 bases lay between the germline ends. Germline CDR1 and CDR2: MDHEN and SYDVKM. The CDR3 loop is CASSPGQNTEAFF. The CDR3, as DNA: TGTGCCAGCAGCCCGGGACAGAACACTGAAGCTTTCTTT.

In this sample, this clonotype turned up many times. The genes are TRBV20-1 and TRBJ2-7; D may correspond to TRBD1 or TRBD2 (7 bases each). This CDR3 has 17 amino acids. Per germline, CDR1 DFQATT and CDR2 SNEGSKA (reference sequence). The V and J ends lost 6 bases and 0 bases respectively, with 24 bases between them. DNA for the CDR3: TGCAGTGCCCGAGCGGGAACCGGGACAGACAACTCCTACGAGCAGTACTTC. This encodes CSARAGTGTDNSYEQYF.